The clone carrying this T cell receptor (beta chain) showed up just a few times. TCRdb reprocessed the 5' RACE reads via MiXCR and lists one record per CDR3 protein. This sample yields almost 600,000 distinct CDR3 sequences, of which roughly 14% are seen a single time; 11% to 15% belongs to the top ten. These data are taken from a study of T cells after yellow fever vaccination. The CDR3 runs 13 residues. Germline CDR1 and CDR2: SQVTM and ANQGSEA. Trimming at V came to 7 bases and at J to 4 bases, leaving 5 bases not matched to a gene. The clonotype originates from a young man who received the YFV17D yellow fever vaccine. The chain couples TRBV29-1 to TRBJ2-2; 8 bases match TRBD1. The material sequenced was PBMCs, taken on the day of the yellow fever booster vaccination. In DNA form, the CDR3 reads TGCAGCGCTAGGACAGGGATCACCGGGGAGCTGTTTTTT. It encodes CSARTGITGELFF.